The rows below give T cell receptor beta chains drawn from one sample of a study of T cells in Graves' hyperthyroidism and ophthalmopathy. TCRdb reprocessed the multiplex PCR reads via MiXCR and lists one record per CDR3 protein. Among approximately 270,000 distinct CDR3 sequences listed, roughly 15% were seen once. Sequencing used blood. These receptors were obtained from a middle-aged woman with Graves' hyperthyroidism that later progressed to Graves' ophthalmopathy. CDR3s leave out the opening cysteine and the closing phenylalanine or tryptophan.

>12|TRBV15|TRBJ2-7
ATSRGGAGSEQY
>13|TRBV5-1|TRBJ2-7
ASSSYLERGKEQY
>17|TRBV7-3|TRBJ2-1
ASSLRGGAPLSSYNEQF
>15|TRBV7-2|TRBJ1-5
ASSLAPYRDSNQPQH
>16|TRBV2|TRBJ2-5
ASSPKPVGQTNQETQY
>14|TRBV6-1|TRBJ2-4
ASSRSQGRAKNIQY
>9|TRBV2|TRBJ1-1
ASSQQGAAF
>13|TRBV5-8|TRBJ2-1
ASSYGRRAYNEQF
>12|TRBV7-2|TRBJ2-1
ASSPPGSYNEQF
>13|TRBV3-1|TRBJ2-1
ASSHRAGSYNEQF
>11|TRBV11-2|TRBJ2-3
ASSLVGGGTQY
>15|TRBV6-1|TRBJ1-5
ASSEAARQGGHQPQH
>13|TRBV19|TRBJ1-5
ASSISSYSNQPQH
>11|TRBV28|TRBJ2-5
ASSFSSWETQY
>15|TRBV3-1|TRBJ2-3
ASSQALRAMPEDTQY
>14|TRBV14|TRBJ1-1
ASSQGDRGLNTEAF
>12|TRBV5-4|TRBJ2-2
ASSATLSTGELF
>14|TRBV27|TRBJ2-1
ASKASGTSGRDEQF
>12|TRBV27|TRBJ2-1
ASSRSDVVNEQF
>14|TRBV6-2/TRBV6-3|TRBJ2-2
ASSPIDREYTGELF
>10|TRBV2|TRBJ2-1
ASTSGRNEQF
>12|TRBV10-3|TRBJ1-1
AISNRDRGSEAF
>10|TRBV18|TRBJ2-1
ASSPPGYEQF
>13|TRBV20-1|TRBJ2-7
SATGGAGGRYEQY
>13|TRBV4-1|TRBJ1-4
ASSQVAIGNEKLF
>13|TRBV20-1|TRBJ2-3
SAPNWAGGTDTQY
>12|TRBV20-1|TRBJ2-3
SALTSGSGNTQY
>13|TRBV2|TRBJ1-4
ASSIPGQGNEKLF
>13|TRBV11-2|TRBJ2-1
ASSLGTGSPDEQF
>12|TRBV27|TRBJ2-7
ASSSRESAYEQY
>8|TRBV12-3/TRBV12-4|TRBJ2-1
ASSLSKKF
>13|TRBV12-3/TRBV12-4|TRBJ2-7
ASSKWTGGNDEQY
>14|TRBV5-1|TRBJ2-7
ASSLGGAVGFDEQY
>15|TRBV19|TRBJ1-6
ASGNGTRTLRASPLH
>11|TRBV10-3|TRBJ2-3
AISGQGGDTQY
>15|TRBV6-1|TRBJ2-1
ASSDWASRNSYNEQF
>12|TRBV6-1|TRBJ2-3
ASSGDRDTDTQY
>14|TRBV6-2/TRBV6-3|TRBJ1-4
ASSHDSPPGGGKLF
>14|TRBV3-1|TRBJ1-1
ASSQDLVRGNTEAF
>13|TRBV5-5|TRBJ1-6
ASSPASTHNSPLH
>14|TRBV27|TRBJ2-1
ASSFSGLMRVNEQF
>13|TRBV6-1|TRBJ2-1
ASSSTSGSYNEQF
>11|TRBV28|TRBJ2-1
ASSLWRRAEQF
>14|TRBV28|TRBJ2-1
ASSWGSSSYYNEQF
>11|TRBV12-3/TRBV12-4|TRBJ2-1
ASSLLEGVEQF
>15|TRBV6-1|NA
ASRGKTTGNLYNEQY
>13|TRBV15|TRBJ1-3
AIADRSFSGNTIY
>13|TRBV28|TRBJ1-6
ASSKDRGRYSPLH